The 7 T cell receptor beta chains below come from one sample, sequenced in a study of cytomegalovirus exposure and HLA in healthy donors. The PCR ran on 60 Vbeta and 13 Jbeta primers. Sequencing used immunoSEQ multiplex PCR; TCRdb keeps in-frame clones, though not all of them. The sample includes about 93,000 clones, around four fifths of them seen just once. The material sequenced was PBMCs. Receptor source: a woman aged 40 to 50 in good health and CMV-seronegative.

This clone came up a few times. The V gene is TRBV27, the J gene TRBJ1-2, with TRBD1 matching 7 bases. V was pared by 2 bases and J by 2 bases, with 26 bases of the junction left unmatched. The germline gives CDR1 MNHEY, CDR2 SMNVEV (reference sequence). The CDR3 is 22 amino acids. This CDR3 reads CASSLKAPLGAGGGPHNYGYTF. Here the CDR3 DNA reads TGTGCCAGCAGTTTAAAAGCCCCCCTCGGGGCAGGGGGAGGCCCCCACAACTATGGCTACACCTTC.

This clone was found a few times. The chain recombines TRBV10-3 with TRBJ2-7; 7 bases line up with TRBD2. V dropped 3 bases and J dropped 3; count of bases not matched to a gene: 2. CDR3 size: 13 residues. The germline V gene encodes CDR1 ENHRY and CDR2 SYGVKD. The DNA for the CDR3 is TGTGCCATCAGTGACAGGGAGGGCTACGAGCAGTACTTC. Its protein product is CAISDREGYEQYF.

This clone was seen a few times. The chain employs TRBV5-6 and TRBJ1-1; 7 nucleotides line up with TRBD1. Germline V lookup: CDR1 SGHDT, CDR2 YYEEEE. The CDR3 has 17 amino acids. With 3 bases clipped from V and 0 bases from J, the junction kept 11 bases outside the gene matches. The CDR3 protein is CASSSTGTAFMNTEAFF. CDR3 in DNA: TGTGCCAGCAGCTCAACCGGGACAGCCTTTATGAACACTGAAGCTTTCTTT.

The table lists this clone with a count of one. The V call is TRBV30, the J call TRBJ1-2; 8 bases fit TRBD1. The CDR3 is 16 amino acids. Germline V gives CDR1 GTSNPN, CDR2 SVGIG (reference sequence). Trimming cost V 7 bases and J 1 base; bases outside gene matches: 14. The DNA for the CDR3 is TGTGCCTCCGGGTTGGAGGGACAGGTTTTTAACTATGGCTACACCTTC. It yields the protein CASGLEGQVFNYGYTF. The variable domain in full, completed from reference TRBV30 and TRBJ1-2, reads SQTIHQWPATLVQPVGSPLSLECTVEGTSNPNLYWYRQAAGRGLQLLFYSVGIGQISSEVPQNLSASRPQDRQFILSSKKLLLSDSGFYLCASGLEGQVFNYGYTFGSGTRLTVV.

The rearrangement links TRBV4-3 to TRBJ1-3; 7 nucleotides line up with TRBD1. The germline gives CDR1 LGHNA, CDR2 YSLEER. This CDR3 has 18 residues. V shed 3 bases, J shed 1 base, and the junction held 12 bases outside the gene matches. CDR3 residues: CASSHLRGQGISGNTIYF. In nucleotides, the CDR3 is TGCGCCAGCAGCCATCTGAGGGGGCAGGGAATTTCTGGAAACACCATATATTTT.

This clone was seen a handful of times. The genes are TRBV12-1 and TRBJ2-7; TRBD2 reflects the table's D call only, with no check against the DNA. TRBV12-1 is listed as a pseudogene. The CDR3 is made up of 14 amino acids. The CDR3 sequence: CASSPVDHGGEQYF. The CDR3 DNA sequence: TGTGCCAGCAGCCCAGTGGACCATGGGGGGGAGCAGTACTTC.

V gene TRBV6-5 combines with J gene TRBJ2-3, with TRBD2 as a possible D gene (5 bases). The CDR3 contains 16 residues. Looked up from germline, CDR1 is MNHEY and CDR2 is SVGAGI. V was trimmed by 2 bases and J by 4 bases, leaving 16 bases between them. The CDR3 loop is CASSYTPGYGSDTQYF. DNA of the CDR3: TGTGCCAGCAGTTACACGCCGGGGTATGGGTCAGATACGCAGTATTTT.